This TCR beta chain originates from a study of CD8 T cells in ankylosing spondylitis. Overall study results and limits: Significantly higher representation of disease-linked clones was reported for matched ankylosing spondylitis synovial fluid. Several of the motif variants were reported before in synovial fluid and blood from reactive arthritis. Disease-linked clones, CD8+, were relatively rare in peripheral blood. What appeared characteristic of ankylosing spondylitis blood was a TCR beta motif of 7 or 8 highly homologous variants.

Each CDR3 protein gets one entry after TCRdb re-called the 5' RACE reads with MiXCR. The sample has 36,000 or so distinct CDR3 sequences, 4.5% to 6% seen once. This CDR3 contains 14 residues. Germline V lookup: CDR1 LGHDT, CDR2 YNNKEL (reference sequence). Trimming cost V 5 bases and J 2 bases, with 9 bases left between them. This clonotype was counted ten times or more. What it recognizes is unknown. This chain uses TRBV3-1 with TRBJ2-2, with D perhaps TRBD2 (6 bases). The sequence came from a male donor with ankylosing spondylitis or in good health (not recorded which). Sequenced input: blood, either unsorted or a sorted T cell fraction (not recorded which). In nucleotides, the CDR3 is TGTGCCAGCAGCGAGGCGGGAAACACCGGGGAGCTGTTTTTT. Encoded protein: CASSEAGNTGELFF.